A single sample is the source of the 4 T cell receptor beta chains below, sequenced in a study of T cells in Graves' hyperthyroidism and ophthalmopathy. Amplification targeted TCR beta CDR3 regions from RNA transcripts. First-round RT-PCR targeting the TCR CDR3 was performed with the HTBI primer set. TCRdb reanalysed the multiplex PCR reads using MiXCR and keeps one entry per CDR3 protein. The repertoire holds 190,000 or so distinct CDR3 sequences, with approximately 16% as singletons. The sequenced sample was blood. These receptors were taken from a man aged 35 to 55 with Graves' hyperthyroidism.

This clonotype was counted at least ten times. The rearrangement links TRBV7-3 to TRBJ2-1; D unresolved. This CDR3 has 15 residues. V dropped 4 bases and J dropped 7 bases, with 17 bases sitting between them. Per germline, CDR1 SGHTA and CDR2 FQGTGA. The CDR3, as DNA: TGTGCCAGCAGCTCCGCCCCGTATGGGATGAATGAGCAGTTCTTC. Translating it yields CASSSAPYGMNEQFF.

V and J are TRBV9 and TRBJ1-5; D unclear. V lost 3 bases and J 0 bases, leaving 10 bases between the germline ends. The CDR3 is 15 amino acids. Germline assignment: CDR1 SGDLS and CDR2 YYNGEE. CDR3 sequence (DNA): TGTGCCAGCAGCGCAGCGGCCGGTAGCAATCAGCCCCAGCATTTT. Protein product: CASSAAAGSNQPQHF.

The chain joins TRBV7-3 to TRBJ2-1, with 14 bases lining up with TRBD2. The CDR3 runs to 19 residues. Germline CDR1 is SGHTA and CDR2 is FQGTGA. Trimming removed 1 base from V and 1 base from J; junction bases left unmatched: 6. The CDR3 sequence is CASSLIRGLAGESYNEQFF. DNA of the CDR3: TGTGCCAGCAGCTTAATCCGGGGACTAGCGGGAGAATCCTACAATGAGCAGTTCTTC. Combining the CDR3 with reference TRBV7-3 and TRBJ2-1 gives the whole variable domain GAGVSQTPSNKVTEKGKYVELRCDPISGHTALYWYRQSLGQGPEFLIYFQGTGAADDSGLPNDRFFAVRPEGSVSTLKIQRTERGDSAVYLCASSLIRGLAGESYNEQFFGPGTRLTVL.

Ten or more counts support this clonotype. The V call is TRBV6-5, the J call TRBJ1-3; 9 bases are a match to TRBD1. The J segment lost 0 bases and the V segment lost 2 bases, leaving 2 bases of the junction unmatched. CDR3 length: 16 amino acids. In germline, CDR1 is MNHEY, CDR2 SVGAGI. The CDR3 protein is CASSYRQGDSGNTIYF. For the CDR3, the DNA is TGTGCCAGCAGTTACAGACAGGGGGACTCTGGAAACACCATATATTTT.